What follows are 14 T cell receptor beta chains derived from one specimen sequenced in a study of T cells in localized non-small cell lung cancer (dated by TCRdb to 2018 to 2021). Library preparation used the immunoSEQ multiplex PCR assay. TCRdb provides this immuneACCESS table in a form limited to in-frame rearrangements. Some clones are lacking; in checked studies, under half of them reflect an unresolved V gene, and why the rest are absent is not known. A total of 100,000 to 150,000 clones appear in this sample, 80% to 90% of them only once. The ten largest clonotypes hold around 1.8% of the sample. The starting material was peripheral blood, obtained before any cancer treatment. The source of these receptors is a female donor aged 60 or older with stage I lung adenocarcinoma.

The CDR3 DNA reads TGTGCCAGCGGACAGGGGAACGAGCAGTACTTC. It codes for CASGQGNEQYF. This sequence joins TRBV6-5 and TRBJ2-7; 9 positions agree with TRBD1. The J segment lost 5 bases and the V segment lost 8 bases, leaving 1 base of the junction unmatched. The germline gives CDR1 MNHEY, CDR2 SVGAGI. CDR3 length: 11 residues.

The chain uses TRBV29-1 and TRBJ1-5, with D possibly being TRBD1 (5 bases). CDR1 and CDR2 from the germline V gene are SQVTM and ANQGSEA. Trimming shortened V by 6 bases and J by 6 bases, and 15 bases separated the two germline ends. The CDR3 extends over 13 amino acids. DNA for the CDR3: TGCAGCGTAGGGTCGGGGGTAAGTCAGCCCCAGCATTTT. This encodes CSVGSGVSQPQHF.

This clone has a single count. CDR3 coding DNA: TGCGCCAGCCCTCCTACTGAAACAGGGAGGGATCAGCCCCAGCATTTT. Translating it yields CASPPTETGRDQPQHF. This chain joins TRBV5-1 and TRBJ1-5; TRBD1 is a possible D gene (6 bases). CDR1 and CDR2 from the germline V gene are SGHRS and YFSETQ. The CDR3 is 16 amino acids. Trimming cost V 7 bases and J 5 bases, with 22 bases left between them. Based on the CDR3 plus reference TRBV5-1 and TRBJ1-5, the full variable domain is KAGVTQTPRYLIKTRGQQVTLSCSPISGHRSVSWYQQTPGQGLQFLFEYFSETQRNKGNFPGRFSGRQFSNSRSEMNVSTLELGDSALYLCASPPTETGRDQPQHFGDGTRLSIL.

V is TRBV19 and J is TRBJ1-5; D call uncertain. Deletions cut 5 bases from V and 4 bases from J, with 12 bases between. The CDR3 consists of 14 residues. Germline V lookup: CDR1 LNHDA, CDR2 SQIVND (reference sequence). CDR3 region: CASSQWQPNQPQHF. DNA of the CDR3: TGTGCCAGTAGTCAGTGGCAGCCTAATCAGCCCCAGCATTTT.

This chain links TRBV27 with TRBJ1-5, with D unresolved. Germline lookup yields CDR1 MNHEY and CDR2 SMNVEV (reference sequence). Trimming took off 2 bases at V and 2 bases at J, with 7 bases between the two ends. The CDR3 contains 14 residues. Written as DNA, the CDR3 is TGTGCCAGCAGTTTACGGGCCCGCAATCAGCCCCAGCATTTT. Protein sequence: CASSLRARNQPQHF.

The chain links TRBV28 to TRBJ1-4; D ambiguous. CDR1 MDHEN and CDR2 SYDVKM come from the germline V gene. This CDR3 comprises 13 residues. The V gene lost 4 bases and the J gene lost 13 bases, with 16 bases spanning the gap. CDR3 loop: CASSSRETYALFF. Written as DNA, the CDR3 is TGTGCCAGCAGTTCAAGAGAAACCTATGCACTGTTTTTT.

This clone was recorded a few times. J is TRBJ1-1 and V is TRBV7-9; no clear D. This CDR3 region has 14 residues. Trimming removed 5 bases at V and 0 bases at J, with 10 bases between. Germline loops: CDR1 SEHNR, CDR2 FQNEAQ (reference sequence). The CDR3 nucleotides read TGTGCCAGCAGCCCCGGGCCGATGAACACTGAAGCTTTCTTT. It encodes CASSPGPMNTEAFF.

This chain links TRBV10-1 with TRBJ2-7; 8 bases fit TRBD2. The germline gives CDR1 WNHNN, CDR2 SYGVQD (reference sequence). The CDR3 contains 14 residues. Trimming cost V 3 bases and J 2 bases; bases outside gene matches: 3. For the CDR3, the DNA is TGCGCCAGCAGTGACCCCGGGAGGGCCTACGAGCAGTACTTC. Translated: CASSDPGRAYEQYF.

The chain employs TRBV5-1 and TRBJ2-5, with 11 bases matching TRBD2. The germline V gene encodes CDR1 SGHRS and CDR2 YFSETQ. The CDR3 is made up of 15 amino acids. V lost 5 bases and J lost 5; bases outside the gene matches: 8. CDR3 coding DNA: TGCGCCAGCAGTCTCGGGACTAGCGGTTGGGAGACCCAGTACTTC. Residues: CASSLGTSGWETQYF.

This clone was observed a handful of times. J is TRBJ2-5 and V is TRBV4-1; TRBD1 is a possible D gene (5 bases). V gave up 0 bases and J gave up 1 base, with 9 bases separating them. The CDR3 extends over 15 amino acids. In germline, CDR1 is MGHRA, CDR2 YSYEKL. Here the CDR3 reads CASSQEPGSQETQYF. The DNA for the CDR3 is TGCGCCAGCAGCCAAGAACCAGGGTCCCAAGAGACCCAGTACTTC.

This clone was counted only a few times. This rearrangement joins TRBV28 to TRBJ1-2; no definite D call. Trimming cost V 8 bases and J 5 bases, with 9 bases left between them. The CDR3 has 11 amino acids. CDR1 MDHEN and CDR2 SYDVKM come from the germline V gene. CDR3 amino acids: CASGGVYGYTF. CDR3 bases: TGTGCCAGCGGAGGAGTGTATGGCTACACCTTC.

Judged by abundance, this clone is medium-sized. The chain links TRBV6-4 to TRBJ2-2, with D unresolved. The V and J ends lost 0 bases and 4 bases respectively, with 3 bases between them. CDR1 and CDR2 from the germline V gene are MRHNA and SNTAGT. The CDR3 covers 13 residues. In DNA form, the CDR3 reads TGTGCCAGCAGTGACTCGGGCACCGGGGAGCTGTTTTTT. Encoded protein: CASSDSGTGELFF.

The chain is built from TRBV6-1 and TRBJ2-3; 9 bases line up with TRBD2. Germline V lookup: CDR1 MNHNS, CDR2 SASEGT. The CDR3 runs to 13 residues. V dropped 10 bases and J dropped 2; count of bases not matched to a gene: 4. CDR3 in DNA: TGTGCCACCCTAGCGGGGACCACAGATACGCAGTATTTT. This encodes CATLAGTTDTQYF.

The chain employs TRBV5-1 and TRBJ2-1; D is uncertain. The V gene's germline CDR1 is SGHRS and CDR2 YFSETQ. Between the trimmed V and J ends, which lost 2 bases and 7 bases, there was a span of 4 bases. CDR3 length: 11 residues. The DNA for the CDR3 is TGCGCCAGCAGCTTCAAGAATGAGCAGTTCTTC. This encodes CASSFKNEQFF.